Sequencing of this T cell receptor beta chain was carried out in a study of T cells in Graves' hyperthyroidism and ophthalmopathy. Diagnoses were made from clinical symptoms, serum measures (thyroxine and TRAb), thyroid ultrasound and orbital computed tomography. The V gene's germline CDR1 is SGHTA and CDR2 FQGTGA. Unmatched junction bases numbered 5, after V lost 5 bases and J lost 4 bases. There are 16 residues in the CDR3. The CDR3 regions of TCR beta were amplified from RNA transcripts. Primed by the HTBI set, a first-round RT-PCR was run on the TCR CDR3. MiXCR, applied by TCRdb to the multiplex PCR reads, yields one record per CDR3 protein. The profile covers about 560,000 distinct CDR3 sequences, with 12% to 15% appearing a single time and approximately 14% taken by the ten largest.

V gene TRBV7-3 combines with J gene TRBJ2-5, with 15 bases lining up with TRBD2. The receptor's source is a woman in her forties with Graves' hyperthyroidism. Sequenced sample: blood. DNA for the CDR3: TGTGCCAGCAGCCGAACGGGACTAGCGGGGGGAGAGACCCAGTACTTC. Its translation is CASSRTGLAGGETQYF.